Listed below are T cell receptor beta chains from one sample, sequenced in a study of shared clonotypes between healthy human individuals. Only in-frame clones appear in the TCRdb table, and some are missing; sequencing was by immunoSEQ multiplex PCR. Seen here are a few million clones, about 92% observed once, and the top ten hold about 0.13%. The specimen was naive CD4+ T cells sorted from blood. The source is a man aged 18 to 29 in good health. Both conserved end residues are part of each CDR3. D genes are given only for firm matches. Clone size is not always given. Where it is, it says once, few, many or a class for expanded clones.

V: TRBV28
size: NA
J: TRBJ1-2
D: NA
DNA: TGTGCCAGCCTTGGAGGGCGCTATGGCTACACCTTC
CDR3: CASLGGRYGYTF

V: TRBV6-4
size: once
J: TRBJ2-2
D: NA
DNA: TGTGCCAGCAGTGGCACTTTCCCCGGGGAGCTGTTTTTT
CDR3: CASSGTFPGELFF

V: TRBV5-1
size: NA
J: TRBJ2-7
D: TRBD2
DNA: TGCGCCAGCAGCTCTAGCGGCTACGAGCAGTACTTC
CDR3: CASSSSGYEQYF

V: TRBV4-3
size: NA
J: TRBJ1-5
D: NA
DNA: TGCGCCAGCAGCCAAGATATTGTGCAGCCCCAGCATTTT
CDR3: CASSQDIVQPQHF

V: TRBV25-1
size: NA
J: TRBJ1-1
D: TRBD1
DNA: TGTGCCAGCACGGCGGGACAGTCGAACACTGAAGCTTTCTTT
CDR3: CASTAGQSNTEAFF

V: TRBV28
size: NA
J: TRBJ2-3
D: TRBD2
DNA: TGTGCCAGCAGTTTAGCGGGAGCGGGCACAGATACGCAGTATTTT
CDR3: CASSLAGAGTDTQYF

V: TRBV1
size: NA
J: TRBJ1-1
D: NA
DNA: TGCACCAGCAGCCAAGATCGAATTTCAGGGGACCCAAACACTGAAGCTTTCTTT
CDR3: CTSSQDRISGDPNTEAFF

V: TRBV18
size: NA
J: TRBJ2-2
D: NA
DNA: TGTGCCAGCTCACCTACTACAGGCACCGGGGAGCTGTTTTTT
CDR3: CASSPTTGTGELFF

V: TRBV6-4
size: once
J: TRBJ1-2
D: NA
DNA: TGTGCCAGCAGTGACTCGGGAGGTCGGGGCTACACCTTC
CDR3: CASSDSGGRGYTF

V: TRBV6-5
size: NA
J: TRBJ2-1
D: NA
DNA: TGTGCCAGCAGGACCGAGGGCGATGAGCAGTTCTTC
CDR3: CASRTEGDEQFF

V: TRBV10-2
size: NA
J: TRBJ2-3
D: TRBD1
DNA: TGCGCCAGCAAGGAAGGACAGGGGAGGTTACCTACGCAGTATTTT
CDR3: CASKEGQGRLPTQYF

V: TRBV19
size: NA
J: TRBJ1-2
D: NA
DNA: TGTGCCAGTAGTAAGTTGGCAGCTTTCTATGGCTACACCTTC
CDR3: CASSKLAAFYGYTF

V: TRBV28
size: NA
J: TRBJ2-3
D: TRBD1
DNA: TGTGCCAGCAGTGTAAACAGGGGGACTAGCACAGATACGCAGTATTTT
CDR3: CASSVNRGTSTDTQYF

V: TRBV5-6
size: once
J: TRBJ2-3
D: NA
DNA: TGTGCCAGCAGCTTGGCCTCGGGTGGTACAGATACGCAGTATTTT
CDR3: CASSLASGGTDTQYF

V: TRBV27
size: NA
J: TRBJ2-1
D: NA
DNA: TGTGCCAGCAGGGAAGGGTACAAACCTGCCAATGAGCAGTTCTTC
CDR3: CASREGYKPANEQFF

V: TRBV5-6
size: NA
J: TRBJ2-3
D: NA
DNA: TGTGCCAGCAGCCCAGAGGTGAGGGCAGATACGCAGTATTTT
CDR3: CASSPEVRADTQYF

V: TRBV11-2
size: NA
J: TRBJ2-5
D: NA
DNA: TGTGCCAGCAGCTTAGCCGGGCTCCAAGAGACCCAGTACTTC
CDR3: CASSLAGLQETQYF

V: TRBV6-6
size: once
J: TRBJ2-2
D: NA
DNA: TGTGCCAGCAGTTATCAGCACACCGGGGAGCTGTTTTTT
CDR3: CASSYQHTGELFF

V: TRBV10-1
size: NA
J: TRBJ2-7
D: TRBD2
DNA: TGCGCCACCGCGACTAGCGGGTCCTACGAGCAGTACTTC
CDR3: CATATSGSYEQYF

V: TRBV5-1
size: NA
J: TRBJ1-3
D: TRBD1
DNA: TGCGCCAGCAGCTCTGGGACAGTCTCCTCTGGAAACACCATATATTTT
CDR3: CASSSGTVSSGNTIYF

V: TRBV30
size: NA
J: TRBJ2-7
D: TRBD2
DNA: TGTGCCTTCACTAGCGGGAAGAGCCCATACGAGCAGTACTTC
CDR3: CAFTSGKSPYEQYF

V: TRBV5-6
size: once
J: TRBJ1-5
D: NA
DNA: TGTGCCAGCACATCTCAAGGAAAGGGCAAGAAACCCCAGCATTTT
CDR3: CASTSQGKGKKPQHF

V: TRBV6-5
size: NA
J: TRBJ2-6
D: NA
DNA: TGTGCCAGCAGTTACACATTCTCTGGGGCCAACGTCCTGACTTTC
CDR3: CASSYTFSGANVLTF

V: TRBV25-1
size: NA
J: TRBJ1-1
D: NA
DNA: TGTGCCAGCAGTGAATTGCAGGTGGGGTTTAGGGCTTTCTTT
CDR3: CASSELQVGFRAFF

V: TRBV7-3
size: NA
J: TRBJ2-5
D: NA
DNA: TGTGCCAGCAGCTTAATGGGCAGACAAGAGACCCAGTACTTC
CDR3: CASSLMGRQETQYF

V: TRBV29-1
size: NA
J: TRBJ2-7
D: NA
DNA: TGCAGCGTTACCAGGGGTGGAGAGCAGTACTTC
CDR3: CSVTRGGEQYF

V: TRBV18
size: once
J: TRBJ2-3
D: NA
DNA: TGTGCCAGCTCACCACCGTTCCCAGATACGCAGTATTTT
CDR3: CASSPPFPDTQYF

V: TRBV5-1
size: NA
J: TRBJ2-3
D: TRBD2
DNA: TGCGCCAGCAGCGGTAGCGGGGGGGCAAATACGCAGTATTTT
CDR3: CASSGSGGANTQYF

V: TRBV5-1
size: NA
J: TRBJ2-1
D: TRBD1
DNA: TGCGCCAGCAGCTTGGTGCCTGGACAGGCTCGGAATGAGCAGTTCTTC
CDR3: CASSLVPGQARNEQFF

V: TRBV6-1
size: NA
J: TRBJ1-3
D: NA
DNA: TGTGCCACGTGGACTGAGCCTGGAAACACCATATATTTT
CDR3: CATWTEPGNTIYF

V: TRBV25-1
size: NA
J: TRBJ2-7
D: NA
DNA: TGTGCCAGCAGTGAACGGGTCACTCCCGAGCAGTACTTC
CDR3: CASSERVTPEQYF

V: TRBV9
size: NA
J: TRBJ1-6
D: NA
DNA: TGTGCCAGCAGTCGGGGGGAAGTTGTATCACCCCTCCACTTT
CDR3: CASSRGEVVSPLHF

V: TRBV2
size: NA
J: TRBJ1-5
D: NA
DNA: TGTGCCAGCAGTGAATGGACGGCAAATCAGCCCCAGCATTTT
CDR3: CASSEWTANQPQHF

V: TRBV30
size: NA
J: TRBJ1-1
D: NA
DNA: TGTGCCTGGTATACCCCACGCGTGGGCACTGAAGCTTTCTTT
CDR3: CAWYTPRVGTEAFF

V: TRBV30
size: NA
J: TRBJ2-2
D: NA
DNA: TGTTCCTTGGGGACAACCCCCACCGGGGAGCTGTTTTTT
CDR3: CSLGTTPTGELFF

V: TRBV5-1
size: NA
J: TRBJ1-2
D: NA
DNA: TGCGCCAGCAGCTTGGGCGGGTTGGGCTATGGCTACACCTTC
CDR3: CASSLGGLGYGYTF

V: TRBV11-2
size: once
J: TRBJ2-2
D: NA
DNA: TGTGCCAGCAGCTTACCCCGGGTGTCTTCGAACACCGGGGAGCTGTTTTTT
CDR3: CASSLPRVSSNTGELFF

V: TRBV5-3
size: NA
J: TRBJ1-1
D: NA
DNA: TGTGCCAGAAGCTTCAATCGGGATATCTCTGAAGCTTTCTTT
CDR3: CARSFNRDISEAFF

V: TRBV9
size: NA
J: TRBJ1-3
D: NA
DNA: TGTGCCAGCAGCGTTGCTACCGCTGTCTCTGGAAACACCATATATTTT
CDR3: CASSVATAVSGNTIYF

V: TRBV6-5
size: NA
J: TRBJ2-5
D: TRBD2
DNA: TGTGCCAGCAGTAGACTAGCGGGGGACCGGACCCAGTACTTC
CDR3: CASSRLAGDRTQYF

V: TRBV27
size: NA
J: TRBJ2-3
D: NA
DNA: TGTGCCAGCAGAGGGACCGCCCGCGGGGCGCAGTATTTT
CDR3: CASRGTARGAQYF

V: TRBV4-1
size: NA
J: TRBJ1-6
D: NA
DNA: TGCGCCAGCAGCCAAGAAGTGGAGGTGGGATCACCCCTCCACTTT
CDR3: CASSQEVEVGSPLHF

V: TRBV5-1
size: NA
J: TRBJ2-1
D: NA
DNA: TGCGCCAGCAGCGATGGACTCGCCCCCTACAATGAGCAGTTCTTC
CDR3: CASSDGLAPYNEQFF

V: TRBV14
size: NA
J: TRBJ2-5
D: NA
DNA: TGTGCCAGCAGCCAAGGATTCGGGCAGGGAAGGTTAGAGACCCAGTACTTC
CDR3: CASSQGFGQGRLETQYF